The 26 T cell receptor beta chains in this list originate from one sample, sequenced in a study of cytomegalovirus exposure and HLA in healthy donors. Sequencing was performed with immunoSEQ multiplex PCR; in TCRdb, only in-frame clones are kept and a portion is missing. The repertoire has under 250,000 clones, around four fifths of them found once; the top ten carry 5.5% to 7%. The source material was PBMCs. All receptors derive from a woman aged 18 to 35 in good health and CMV-seronegative.

J is TRBJ2-1 and V is TRBV5-4, with D possibly matching TRBD2 (5 bases). Germline loops: CDR1 SGHNT, CDR2 YYREEE (reference sequence). V lost 0 bases and J 7 bases, leaving 8 bases between the germline ends. The length of the CDR3 is 13 residues. The CDR3 region is CASSLDRGNEQFF. In DNA form, the CDR3 reads TGTGCCAGCAGCTTGGACCGCGGGAATGAGCAGTTCTTC.

This chain uses TRBV19 with TRBJ2-3; 10 nucleotides agree with TRBD1. V lost 10 bases, J lost 2 bases, and 9 bases stayed unmatched. This CDR3 region has 15 residues. Germline-derived CDR1 and CDR2 are LNHDA and SQIVND (reference sequence). CDR3 DNA sequence: TGTGCCACTCGGGACAGGGGAGGGTTCACAGATACGCAGTATTTT. Its protein product is CATRDRGGFTDTQYF.

V and J are TRBV30 and TRBJ1-2; TRBD1 matches at 7 bases. The CDR3 contains 14 residues. Germline-derived CDR1 and CDR2 are GTSNPN and SVGIG (reference sequence). V lost 0 bases to trimming and J lost 7 bases; unmatched junction nucleotides: 8. The CDR3 loop is CAWSVLQGGSGYTF. The CDR3 nucleotides read TGTGCCTGGAGTGTTCTGCAGGGGGGCTCTGGCTACACCTTC.

The DNA for the CDR3 is TGTGCCAGCAGCTTAGTAGCCCCTTACGAGCAGTACTTC. Protein: CASSLVAPYEQYF. The chain has TRBV7-2 and TRBJ2-7; D remains ambiguous. V lost 1 base to trimming and J lost 4 bases, with 8 bases between them. CDR1 and CDR2 from the germline V gene are SGHTA and FQGNSA. CDR3 length: 13 amino acids.

The chain links TRBV29-1 to TRBJ2-2; D could derive from TRBD1 or TRBD2 (5 bases each). This CDR3 has 12 amino acids. Germline CDR1 reads SQVTM; CDR2 reads ANQGSEA. V was clipped by 4 bases and J by 6 bases, with 9 bases between them. CDR3 loop: CSVGGDPGELFF. The CDR3 DNA sequence: TGCAGCGTTGGTGGGGACCCCGGGGAGCTGTTTTTT.

This clone was found a few times. The chain combines TRBV9 with TRBJ2-7; 7 bases are shared with TRBD1. Losses at the gene ends were 8 bases for V and 2 bases for J; bases not matched to a gene: 10. In germline, CDR1 is SGDLS, CDR2 YYNGEE. The CDR3 extends over 14 amino acids. CDR3 bases: TGTGCCAGTCTTACGTGGCAGGGGGCCTACGAGCAGTACTTC. Translation gives CASLTWQGAYEQYF.

The V call is TRBV2, the J call TRBJ2-4; D may be TRBD2 (6 bases). Trimming shortened V by 5 bases and J by 9 bases, and 17 bases separated the two germline ends. CDR1 is SNHLY and CDR2 is FYNNEI in the germline V gene. The CDR3 has 14 residues. The CDR3 reads CASSNDGTQGIQYF. CDR3 coding DNA: TGTGCCAGCAGTAATGACGGGACTCAGGGCATTCAGTACTTC.

J is TRBJ1-3 and V is TRBV4-2; maybe TRBD1 (5 bases). The CDR3 has 14 amino acids. Germline V gives CDR1 LGHNA, CDR2 YNFKEQ. V was shortened by 1 base and J by 4 bases, with 8 bases between the two germline ends. The CDR3 DNA follows: TGTGCCAGCAGCCAAGGGACAATCGGAAACACCATATATTTT. As protein: CASSQGTIGNTIYF.

This clone came up a few times. The CDR3 protein is CAWSTLAGLYEQFF. The CDR3 region has the DNA TGTGCCTGGAGCACACTAGCGGGACTCTATGAGCAGTTCTTC. The rearrangement joins TRBV30 to TRBJ2-1, with TRBD2 matching over 10 bases. V trimming: 3 bases; J trimming: 8 bases; junction bases outside the gene matches: 7. CDR1 is GTSNPN, CDR2 SVGIG, per germline (reference sequence). This CDR3 has 14 amino acids.

The rearrangement uses TRBV2 and TRBJ2-7; D uncertain. The V gene's germline CDR1 is SNHLY and CDR2 FYNNEI. V lost 3 bases and J 0 bases, leaving 9 bases between the germline ends. The CDR3 is 14 amino acids. CDR3 DNA: TGTGCCAGCAGTGAGGGTCCCCGCTCCTACGAGCAGTACTTC. Protein: CASSEGPRSYEQYF.

The chain employs TRBV6-1 and TRBJ1-4; possibly TRBD1 for D (5 bases). The CDR3 extends over 14 amino acids. CDR1 is MNHNS, CDR2 SASEGT, per germline. V lost 1 base to trimming and J lost 10 bases, with 13 bases between them. The CDR3 sequence is CASSEEKGRGKLFF. The CDR3 DNA sequence: TGTGCCAGCAGTGAAGAAAAGGGGCGCGGAAAACTGTTTTTT.

The chain is built from TRBV10-3 and TRBJ2-7, with TRBD2 as a possible D gene (6 bases). In germline, CDR1 is ENHRY, CDR2 SYGVKD. The V gene lost 6 bases and the J gene lost 6 bases, with 15 bases spanning the gap. The CDR3 contains 13 residues. The DNA for the CDR3 is TGTGCCATCAGAGGGTCACTAGCAGGCGAGCAGTACTTC. It yields the protein CAIRGSLAGEQYF.

The rearrangement links TRBV12-5 to TRBJ1-1; 8 bases align to TRBD1. The CDR3 loop spans 17 amino acids. V gave up 0 bases and J gave up 0 bases; unmatched junction bases: 6. Germline V gene data show CDR1 as LGHNT and CDR2 as FRNRAP. CDR3 sequence reads: CASGLVLDRGMNTEAFF. In DNA, the CDR3 is TGTGCTAGTGGTTTGGTACTCGACAGGGGCATGAACACTGAAGCTTTCTTT. Full variable domain (missing parts from reference TRBV12-5 and TRBJ1-1): DARVTQTPRHKVTEMGQEVTMRCQPILGHNTVFWYRQTMMQGLELLAYFRNRAPLDDSGMPKDRFSAEMPDATLATLKIQPSEPRDSAVYFCASGLVLDRGMNTEAFFGQGTRLTVV.

This sequence joins TRBV5-4 and TRBJ1-1; D is possibly TRBD1 (6 bases). Germline V gene data show CDR1 as SGHNT and CDR2 as YYREEE (reference sequence). The V and J ends lost 3 bases and 1 base respectively, with 13 bases between them. The CDR3 has 15 amino acids. CDR3 in amino acids: CASSSGTTKNTEAFF. For the CDR3, the DNA is TGTGCCAGCAGCTCAGGGACAACAAAGAACACTGAAGCTTTCTTT.

V and J are TRBV19 and TRBJ1-5, with D unresolved. Trimming took 7 bases from V and 4 from J, leaving 14 bases between them. The CDR3 has 14 amino acids. Germline V gives CDR1 LNHDA, CDR2 SQIVND (reference sequence). This CDR3 reads CASTSWARNQPQHF. CDR3 bases: TGTGCCAGTACCTCATGGGCTAGAAATCAGCCCCAGCATTTT.

Comment on this clone: The sample holds other DNA sequences that translate to the same CDR3. J is TRBJ2-5 and V is TRBV2; D is ambiguous. CDR1 is SNHLY, CDR2 FYNNEI, per germline. V lost 8 bases, J lost 2 bases, and 6 bases lay in between. This CDR3 region has 11 residues. The CDR3 nucleotides are TGTGCCAGCTCCCCGCAAGAGACCCAGTACTTC. This gives the protein CASSPQETQYF. Complete variable domain (other parts from reference TRBV2 and TRBJ2-5): EPEVTQTPSHQVTQMGQEVILRCVPISNHLYFYWYRQILGQKVEFLVSFYNNEISEKSEIFDDQFSVERPDGSNFTLKIRSTKLEDSAMYFCASSPQETQYFGPGTRLLVL.

The V call is TRBV5-1, the J call TRBJ1-1, with a tentative D call TRBD1 (6 bases). The CDR3 totals 16 residues. Germline V lookup: CDR1 SGHRS, CDR2 YFSETQ. Trimming shortened V by 4 bases and J by 0 bases, and 16 bases separated the two germline ends. For the CDR3, the DNA is TGCGCCAGCAGCCTGGGGGCAGAGCTAATGAACACTGAAGCTTTCTTT. This codes for CASSLGAELMNTEAFF.

The chain uses TRBV11-2 and TRBJ1-2; unclear D gene. The germline CDR1 and CDR2 sequences are SGHAT and FQNNGV. V was shortened by 3 bases and J by 4 bases, with 9 bases between the two germline ends. The CDR3 covers 13 residues. CDR3 DNA: TGTGCCAGCAGCTTCGGACGGTCCTATGGCTACACCTTC. Protein: CASSFGRSYGYTF.

V is TRBV7-2 and J is TRBJ1-1, with 7 bases lining up with TRBD1. CDR3 length equals 14 residues. J gave up 4 bases and V 4 bases, and 6 bases lay outside the gene matches. Per germline, CDR1 SGHTA and CDR2 FQGNSA. The CDR3 reads CASSSTGLATEAFF. Here the CDR3 DNA reads TGTGCCAGCAGCTCGACAGGGTTGGCCACTGAAGCTTTCTTT.

V usage is TRBV4-2 and J usage is TRBJ1-4; D is unresolved. CDR1 LGHNA and CDR2 YNFKEQ come from the germline V gene. V lost 0 bases and J lost 13, with 18 bases in between. The CDR3 runs 15 residues. The CDR3 DNA reads as TGTGCCAGCAGCCAAGATCCCAGTGGGTCCCCTAGACTGTTTTTT. This gives the protein CASSQDPSGSPRLFF.

The chain joins TRBV6-1 to TRBJ1-5; D remains unclear. The V gene's germline CDR1 is MNHNS and CDR2 SASEGT. V lost 3 bases and J lost 4, with 16 bases in between. The CDR3 loop spans 16 amino acids. The CDR3 sequence: CASSEYPGIGNQPQHF. For the CDR3, the DNA is TGTGCCAGCAGTGAGTATCCGGGTATAGGGAATCAGCCCCAGCATTTT.

This chain links TRBV29-1 with TRBJ1-2; the D gene is possibly TRBD1 (5 bases). V was cut by 0 bases and J by 7 bases, with 9 bases left in between. This CDR3 contains 12 residues. Germline values: CDR1 SQVTM, CDR2 ANQGSEA. The CDR3 DNA reads TGCAGCGTTGAAGATCCAGGGCTTGGCTACACCTTC. Its translation is CSVEDPGLGYTF.

V is TRBV27 and J is TRBJ2-2; D remains ambiguous. V was trimmed by 3 bases and J by 5 bases, leaving 7 bases between them. CDR1 is MNHEY, CDR2 SMNVEV, per germline (reference sequence). This CDR3 is built from 13 residues. CDR3 amino acids: CASSLWRTGELFF. The CDR3 DNA reads as TGTGCCAGCAGTTTGTGGCGGACCGGGGAGCTGTTTTTT.

This chain links TRBV7-9 with TRBJ2-7; D is perhaps TRBD1 (6 bases). V was pared by 5 bases and J by 2 bases, with 13 bases between. Germline V CDR1 and CDR2: SEHNR, FQNEAQ (reference sequence). CDR3 size: 14 residues. The chain's CDR3 is CASSPSGHTYEQYF. CDR3 coding DNA: TGTGCCAGCAGCCCCTCGGGACACACCTACGAGCAGTACTTC.

The chain carries TRBV13 and TRBJ2-7, with D unclear. Trimming removed 5 bases at V and 2 bases at J, with 13 bases between. Per the germline V gene, CDR1 is PRHDT and CDR2 is FYEKMQ (reference sequence). This CDR3 contains 14 residues. The CDR3 coding sequence is TGTGCCAGCAGCCCATACCGGGTAGCCTACGAGCAGTACTTC. It is translated as CASSPYRVAYEQYF.

V is TRBV29-1 and J is TRBJ2-3; the match to TRBD2 covers 9 bases. Trimming removed 3 bases from V and 1 base from J; junction bases left unmatched: 8. The germline CDR1 and CDR2 sequences are SQVTM and ANQGSEA. The CDR3 covers 16 residues. CDR3 in DNA: TGCAGCGTTGATACGGCGGGGGGGATTCGCACAGATACGCAGTATTTT. The encoded protein is CSVDTAGGIRTDTQYF.